This T cell receptor beta chain was found in a study of T cell repertoires in cytomegalovirus infection. Study-wide context: Selection of CMV epitopes for the study included recently identified HLA-C-restricted and well-studied HLA-B-restricted ones. Both a matching HLA type and CMV infection were indicated by public TCR beta signatures.

TCRdb reanalysed the reads using MiXCR and keeps one entry per CDR3 protein. Among roughly 730,000 distinct CDR3 sequences listed, roughly 30% were seen once. This clonotype showed up just a few times. The antigen is undetermined. Study-wide findings and caveats: Dominating the ex vivo response were HLA-C-restricted CMV-specific TCR beta clonotypes. CMV carriers with the relevant HLA were identified by cumulative public TCR beta family frequency.

The sequencing here drew on cultured PBMCs, taken from culture after CMV antigen stimulation. The sequence was obtained from a human donor in good health (CMV status not recorded). Some clones in this sample may be carry-over from other donors' samples.

The CDR3 DNA sequence: TGTGCCAGCACTAAGACCGGAGAGGATGGCTACACCTTC. Protein: CASTKTGEDGYTF. The V gene is TRBV7-9, the J gene TRBJ1-2; D is ambiguous. Trimming removed 7 bases from V and 6 bases from J, with 15 bases in between. This CDR3 is built from 13 residues. Germline V CDR1 and CDR2: SEHNR, FQNEAQ (reference sequence).